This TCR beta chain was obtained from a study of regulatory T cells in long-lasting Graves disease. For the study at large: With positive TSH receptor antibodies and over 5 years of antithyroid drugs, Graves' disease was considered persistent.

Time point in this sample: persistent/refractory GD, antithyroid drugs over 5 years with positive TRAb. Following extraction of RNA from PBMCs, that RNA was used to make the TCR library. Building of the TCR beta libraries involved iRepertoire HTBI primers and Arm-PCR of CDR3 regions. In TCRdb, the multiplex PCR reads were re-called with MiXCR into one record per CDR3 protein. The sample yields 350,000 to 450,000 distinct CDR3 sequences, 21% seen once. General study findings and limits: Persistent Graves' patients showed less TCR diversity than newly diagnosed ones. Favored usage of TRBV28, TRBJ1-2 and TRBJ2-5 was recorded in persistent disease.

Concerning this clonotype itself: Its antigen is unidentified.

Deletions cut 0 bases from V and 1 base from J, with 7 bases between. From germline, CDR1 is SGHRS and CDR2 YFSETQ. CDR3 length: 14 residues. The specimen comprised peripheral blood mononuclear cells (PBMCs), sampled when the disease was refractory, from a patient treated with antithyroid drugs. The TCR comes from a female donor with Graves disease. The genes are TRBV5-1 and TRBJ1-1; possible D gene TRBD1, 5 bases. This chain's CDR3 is CASSLEQANTEAFF. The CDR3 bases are TGCGCCAGCAGCTTGGAACAGGCGAACACTGAAGCTTTCTTT.